A single sample is the source of the 12 T cell receptor beta chains below, sequenced in a study of cytomegalovirus exposure and HLA in healthy donors (TCRdb year 2017). Libraries were prepared through the immunoSEQ multiplex PCR assay. Not all clones reach the TCRdb copy of this immuneACCESS table, which keeps in-frame sequences only. Checked studies attribute under half of the gap to unresolved V genes and leave the rest unexplained. The sample records 250,000 to 350,000 clones, 70% to 90% of which are singletons. The top ten clonotypes cover 0.9% to 1% of the sample. The source material was PBMCs. The source of these receptors is a man under 40 in good health and CMV-seronegative.

The CDR3 DNA follows: TGTGCCTGGGCCCCAGGGGCCTACGAGCAGTACTTC. Translating gives CAWAPGAYEQYF. The J gene is TRBJ2-7, the V gene TRBV30, with D perhaps matching TRBD1 (6 bases). The V end lost 5 bases, the J end lost 2 bases, and 10 bases lay between the germline ends. Germline lookup yields CDR1 GTSNPN and CDR2 SVGIG (reference sequence). This CDR3 comprises 12 residues.

The V call is TRBV18, the J call TRBJ2-1, with 13 nucleotides matching TRBD2. The V gene's germline CDR1 is KGHSH and CDR2 LQKENI. V was pared by 0 bases and J by 8 bases, with 1 base of the junction left unmatched. The CDR3 loop spans 15 amino acids. CDR3 sequence reads: CASSPPGLAGHEQFF. For the CDR3, the DNA is TGTGCCAGCTCACCACCGGGACTAGCGGGGCATGAGCAGTTCTTC. The entire variable domain, with the rest obtained from reference TRBV18 and TRBJ2-1, is as follows: NAGVMQNPRHLVRRRGQEARLRCSPMKGHSHVYWYRQLPEEGLKFMVYLQKENIIDESGMPKERFSAEFPKEGPSILRIQQVVRGDSAAYFCASSPPGLAGHEQFFGPGTRLTVL.

The rearrangement joins TRBV18 to TRBJ1-2; 11 nucleotides match TRBD1. The germline V gene has CDR1 KGHSH and CDR2 LQKENI. V shed 0 bases, J shed 7 bases, and the junction held 4 bases outside the gene matches. The CDR3 is 15 amino acids. For the CDR3, the DNA is TGTGCCAGCTCACCACCGGACAGGGGGCCAATTGGCTACACCTTC. It translates to CASSPPDRGPIGYTF.

The chain is built from TRBV19 and TRBJ2-5, with a tentative D call TRBD1 (8 bases). Germline V gives CDR1 LNHDA, CDR2 SQIVND (reference sequence). Between the trimmed V and J ends, which lost 5 bases and 4 bases, there was a span of 14 bases. There are 14 residues in the CDR3. The CDR3 is CASSDRGGVETQYF. Here the CDR3 DNA reads TGTGCCAGTAGTGACAGGGGAGGGGTAGAGACCCAGTACTTC.

The chain recombines TRBV11-2 with TRBJ1-3; tentative D call: TRBD1 (5 bases). Deletions cut 2 bases from V and 0 bases from J, with 8 bases between. The CDR3 spans 15 residues. The germline CDR1 and CDR2 sequences are SGHAT and FQNNGV. The CDR3 spells CASSLRQNSGNTIYF. For the CDR3, the DNA is TGTGCCAGCAGCTTACGACAGAACTCTGGAAACACCATATATTTT.

The gene calls are TRBV7-9 and TRBJ1-2, with TRBD1 matching over 8 bases. The germline V gene encodes CDR1 SEHNR and CDR2 FQNEAQ (reference sequence). This CDR3 contains 15 residues. Trimming cost V 5 bases and J 4 bases; bases outside gene matches: 9. CDR3 region: CASSPPTGESYGYTF. The CDR3 DNA reads TGTGCCAGCAGCCCGCCGACAGGGGAAAGCTATGGCTACACCTTC. The variable domain in full, completed from reference TRBV7-9 and TRBJ1-2, reads DTGVSQNPRHKITKRGQNVTFRCDPISEHNRLYWYRQTLGQGPEFLTYFQNEAQLEKSRLLSDRFSAERPKGSFSTLEIQRTEQGDSAMYLCASSPPTGESYGYTFGSGTRLTVV.

This clone has only one observation. The V call is TRBV15, the J call TRBJ1-5; the D is unclear. Germline values: CDR1 LNHNV, CDR2 YYDKDF (reference sequence). The V end lost 1 base, the J end lost 2 bases, and 9 bases lay between the germline ends. This CDR3 has 15 residues. CDR3 nucleotide sequence: TGTGCCACCAGCAGAGGAGGGAGCGGCAATCAGCCCCAGCATTTT. Amino acids: CATSRGGSGNQPQHF.

This sequence joins TRBV7-9 and TRBJ2-2, with 7 bases that match TRBD1. The CDR3 covers 16 residues. The ends lost 4 bases at V and 2 bases at J; junction bases unmatched: 7. Germline CDR1 is SEHNR and CDR2 is FQNEAQ (reference sequence). The CDR3 region has the DNA TGTGCCAGCAGCTCCTACAGGGGAGCAAACACCGGGGAGCTGTTTTTT. Protein product: CASSSYRGANTGELFF.

The J gene is TRBJ2-3, the V gene TRBV7-9; TRBD1 aligns across 8 bases. The germline V gene has CDR1 SEHNR and CDR2 FQNEAQ (reference sequence). J was trimmed by 5 bases and V by 3 bases; bases with no gene match: 4. The CDR3 is made up of 14 amino acids. CDR3 sequence: CASSFGQGKDTQYF. CDR3 bases: TGTGCCAGCAGCTTCGGACAGGGTAAAGATACGCAGTATTTT.

This clone was recorded only once. The chain links TRBV4-1 to TRBJ1-2; TRBD1 aligns across 8 bases. Trimming took 4 bases from V and 0 from J; bases not matched to a gene: 1. The V gene's germline CDR1 is MGHRA and CDR2 YSYEKL. The CDR3 is made up of 14 amino acids. The CDR3: CASSPDRANYGYTF. The CDR3 nucleotides read TGCGCCAGCAGCCCGGACAGGGCTAACTATGGCTACACCTTC.

The chain has TRBV2 and TRBJ2-7, with 8 bases identical to TRBD2. With V trimmed by 7 bases and J by 4 bases, 9 bases remained unmatched. This CDR3 is 14 amino acids long. The germline V gene encodes CDR1 SNHLY and CDR2 FYNNEI. The DNA of the CDR3 is TGTGCCAGCACCCAAGCGGGGGCCACTTACGAGCAGTACTTC. Encoded protein: CASTQAGATYEQYF. Looking up the rest from reference TRBV2 and TRBJ2-7 gives the full variable domain: EPEVTQTPSHQVTQMGQEVILRCVPISNHLYFYWYRQILGQKVEFLVSFYNNEISEKSEIFDDQFSVERPDGSNFTLKIRSTKLEDSAMYFCASTQAGATYEQYFGPGTRLTVT.

The chain employs TRBV6-6 and TRBJ2-7, with no clear D. The CDR3 sequence is 13 residues long. The V gene's germline CDR1 is MNHNY and CDR2 SVGAGI (reference sequence). Trimming cost V 2 bases and J 2 bases, with 7 bases left between them. The DNA for the CDR3 is TGTGCCAGCAGTTACGTCCAGACCTACGAGCAGTACTTC. As protein: CASSYVQTYEQYF.